The rows below give T cell receptor beta chains drawn from one sample of a study of T cells after yellow fever vaccination. Each CDR3 protein gets one entry after TCRdb re-called the 5' RACE reads with MiXCR. The sample holds a few hundred thousand distinct CDR3 sequences; about 5.2% are singletons and the top ten take 2.5% to 4%. Sample: CD4+ T cells sorted from PBMCs, taken on the day of the yellow fever booster vaccination. Receptors originate from a man aged 18 to 30 who received the YFV17D yellow fever vaccine. Each CDR3 is given with its conserved first and last residue. D genes are given only for firm matches. Size is omitted from some rows. Given values are once, few, many or a class for expanded clones.

J gene,V gene,CDR3 length,clone size,D gene,CDR3 protein,CDR3 DNA
TRBJ2-1,TRBV7-2,15,.,TRBD1,CASSLAGQEVYEQFF,TGTGCCAGCAGCTTAGCCGGACAGGAGGTCTATGAGCAGTTCTTC
TRBJ1-4,TRBV20-1,15,many,.,CSASGGLGTNEKLFF,TGCAGTGCTAGTGGGGGCTTAGGGACTAATGAAAAACTGTTTTTT
TRBJ2-5,TRBV6-2/TRBV6-3,13,few,.,CASSYDYPRTQYF,TGTGCCAGCAGTTACGACTACCCTAGGACCCAGTACTTC
TRBJ1-3,TRBV6-6,14,many,.,CASRGDTSGNTIYF,TGTGCCAGCAGGGGGGACACCTCTGGAAACACCATATATTTT
TRBJ1-1,TRBV11-2,14,.,TRBD1,CASSLTGPPTEAFF,TGTGCCAGCAGCTTGACAGGGCCCCCCACTGAAGCTTTCTTT
TRBJ2-3,TRBV18,16,.,TRBD1,CASSPRTGGITDTQYF,TGTGCCAGCTCACCGCGGACAGGGGGCATCACAGATACGCAGTATTTT
TRBJ2-2,TRBV2,13,.,.,CASKRLNTGELFF,TGTGCCAGCAAAAGACTGAACACCGGGGAGCTGTTTTTT
TRBJ2-2,TRBV12-3/TRBV12-4,12,few,.,CASRPGAGELFF,TGTGCCAGCAGGCCGGGGGCCGGGGAGCTGTTTTTT
TRBJ1-1,TRBV7-3,13,few,.,CASRAMANTEAFF,TGTGCCAGCAGGGCCATGGCGAACACTGAAGCTTTCTTT
TRBJ2-2,TRBV25-1,14,few,TRBD1,CASQGAANTGELFF,TGTGCCAGCCAGGGGGCGGCGAACACCGGGGAGCTGTTTTTT
TRBJ1-2,TRBV4-2,12,.,.,CASGGVGYGYTF,TGTGCCAGCGGGGGCGTGGGCTATGGCTACACCTTC
TRBJ2-3,TRBV6-2/TRBV6-3,15,.,TRBD1,CASSDRGQDTDTQYF,TGTGCCAGCAGTGACCGGGGACAGGACACAGATACGCAGTATTTT
TRBJ1-2,TRBV6-5,14,few,.,CASRRIAVGYGYTF,TGTGCCAGCAGGAGGATCGCGGTGGGGTATGGCTACACCTTC
TRBJ2-7,TRBV11-2,17,.,.,CASSPITGQRKSYEQYF,TGTGCCAGCAGCCCTATTACAGGACAGAGAAAATCCTACGAGCAGTACTTC
TRBJ2-1,TRBV9,15,few,TRBD1,CASSKIQGARNEQFF,TGTGCCAGCAGCAAGATACAGGGGGCCAGGAATGAGCAGTTCTTC
TRBJ2-3,TRBV5-1,15,few,.,CASSPHPSSTDTQYF,TGCGCCAGCAGCCCACACCCTTCTAGCACAGATACGCAGTATTTT
TRBJ1-2,TRBV18,15,.,.,CASSPQGRSSYGYTF,TGTGCCAGCTCACCTCAGGGACGGTCCAGCTATGGCTACACCTTC
TRBJ1-1,TRBV20-1,13,few,TRBD1,CSARSDRDTEAFF,TGCAGTGCCCGCAGTGACAGGGACACTGAAGCTTTCTTT
TRBJ1-4,TRBV11-2,18,.,.,CASSLDGAGEIPNEKLFF,TGTGCCAGCAGCTTAGATGGAGCAGGGGAGATACCTAATGAAAAACTGTTTTTT
TRBJ2-1,TRBV20-1,15,many,TRBD2,CSARDSGPLDNEQFF,TGCAGTGCTAGAGATAGCGGGCCGTTGGACAATGAGCAGTTCTTC
TRBJ2-1,TRBV5-4,15,.,TRBD1,CASSSPGQGPNEQFF,TGTGCCAGCAGCTCCCCGGGACAGGGTCCAAATGAGCAGTTCTTC
TRBJ1-2,TRBV5-4,16,.,TRBD1,CASRAPGQGFDYGYTF,TGTGCCAGCAGGGCCCCGGGACAGGGATTTGATTATGGCTACACCTTC
TRBJ2-7,TRBV19,16,few,TRBD1,CASSAPGQGALLEQYF,TGTGCCAGTAGTGCCCCTGGACAGGGGGCCCTATTGGAGCAGTACTTC
TRBJ1-3,TRBV20-1,15,many,TRBD1,CSATSATGSGNTIYF,TGCAGTGCGACCTCAGCGACAGGGTCCGGAAACACCATATATTTT
TRBJ2-5,TRBV20-1,13,.,.,CSAGGGAIKTQYF,TGCAGTGCTGGGGGGGGGGCCATTAAGACCCAGTACTTC
TRBJ2-5,TRBV5-4,15,.,.,CASSYLDRFQETQYF,TGTGCCAGCAGCTACCTCGACAGGTTCCAAGAGACCCAGTACTTC
TRBJ1-5,TRBV20-1,13,few,.,CSASPDFNQPQHF,TGCAGTGCGTCTCCGGATTTCAATCAGCCCCAGCATTTT
TRBJ1-1,TRBV2,13,few,.,CASLWEGNTEAFF,TGTGCCAGCCTATGGGAGGGGAACACTGAAGCTTTCTTT
TRBJ1-1,TRBV7-2,12,.,.,CASSLYGVEAFF,TGTGCCAGCAGCTTATACGGAGTCGAAGCTTTCTTT
TRBJ1-1,TRBV11-3,13,.,.,CASSLDQNTEAFF,TGTGCCAGCAGCTTAGACCAGAACACTGAAGCTTTCTTT
TRBJ1-5,TRBV10-3,15,few,.,CAISAGQDSNQPQHF,TGTGCCATCAGTGCGGGACAAGATAGCAATCAGCCCCAGCATTTT
TRBJ1-1,TRBV5-1,16,many,.,CASSLGRGTLNTEAFF,TGCGCCAGCAGCCTGGGACGGGGGACCTTGAACACTGAAGCTTTCTTT
TRBJ1-1,TRBV6-5,16,few,TRBD1,CASSYARQGAKRPAFF,TGTGCCAGCAGTTACGCCCGACAGGGGGCAAAACGCCCAGCTTTCTTT
TRBJ2-3,TRBV20-1,10,few,.,CSARGPTQYF,TGCAGTGCTAGAGGCCCAACGCAGTATTTT
TRBJ2-1,TRBV30,13,few,.,CAWSGTTYNEQFF,TGTGCCTGGAGTGGGACAACCTACAATGAGCAGTTCTTC
TRBJ1-1,TRBV7-9,15,.,.,CASSAQGTLNTEAFF,TGTGCCAGCAGCGCACAGGGAACCCTGAACACTGAAGCTTTCTTT
TRBJ2-3,TRBV4-2,15,few,TRBD2,CASSQLAASTDTQYF,TGTGCCAGCAGCCAGCTAGCGGCCAGCACAGATACGCAGTATTTT
TRBJ2-1,TRBV5-1,14,few,TRBD1,CASSLAGTANEQFF,TGCGCCAGCAGCTTGGCCGGGACAGCGAATGAGCAGTTCTTC
TRBJ2-1,TRBV12-3/TRBV12-4,16,few,.,CASSGPGLLSYNEQFF,TGTGCCAGCAGTGGACCGGGACTCCTATCCTACAATGAGCAGTTCTTC
TRBJ1-4,TRBV3-1,16,.,TRBD1,CASSQPLRDRARKLFF,TGTGCCAGCAGCCAACCTCTCCGGGACAGGGCACGAAAACTGTTTTTT
TRBJ2-3,TRBV5-1,14,few,TRBD2,CASGGLALADTQYF,TGCGCCAGCGGGGGACTAGCGCTCGCAGATACGCAGTATTTT
TRBJ2-4,TRBV5-1,14,many,.,CASSITGAKNIQYF,TGCGCCAGCAGCATCACAGGGGCCAAAAACATTCAGTACTTC
TRBJ2-4,TRBV5-4,14,few,TRBD2,CASSGRGRAPVQYF,TGTGCCAGCAGCGGGAGGGGCAGGGCCCCAGTTCAGTACTTC
TRBJ1-4,TRBV7-2,15,.,.,CASSLDIRRNEKLFF,TGTGCCAGCAGCTTAGATATTCGGCGAAATGAAAAACTGTTTTTT
TRBJ2-1,TRBV5-6,15,many,.,CASSRGTAEDVEQFF,TGTGCCAGCAGTCGCGGGACAGCAGAAGACGTTGAGCAGTTCTTC